What follows are 8 T cell receptor beta chains derived from one specimen sequenced in a study of control samples from healthy donors and cancer patients (dated by TCRdb to the early 2020s). Library prep was done by the immunoSEQ multiplex PCR assay. TCRdb re-hosts the immuneACCESS table, in-frame sequences only. Its copies lack some clones; in the studies checked, an unresolved V gene accounts for under half of them, and the cause for the rest is not known. This sample gives around 94,000 clones in total; less than 95% of them show up just once. Of the sample, less than 4.5% is held by the ten largest clones. What was sequenced was blood. Receptors were obtained from a woman between 18 and 29 years old in good health.

The rearrangement uses TRBV7-9 and TRBJ1-5, with 10 bases lining up with TRBD1. Germline V lookup: CDR1 SEHNR, CDR2 FQNEAQ (reference sequence). V was clipped by 3 bases and J by 2 bases; unmatched bases: 7. The CDR3 length is 17 residues. The CDR3 protein is CASSLGTGVVGNQPQHF. CDR3 nucleotides: TGTGCCAGCAGCTTGGGGACAGGGGTGGTGGGCAATCAGCCCCAGCATTTT.

The chain has TRBV25-1 and TRBJ1-4; 9 nucleotides match TRBD1. This CDR3 is built from 15 residues. Per the germline V gene, CDR1 is MGHDK and CDR2 is SYGVNS. V was pared by 5 bases and J by 1 base, with 2 bases of the junction left unmatched. CDR3 nucleotides: TGTGCCAGCAGTCAGGGACAGGGAACTAATGAAAAACTGTTTTTT. This sequence encodes CASSQGQGTNEKLFF. Based on the CDR3 plus reference TRBV25-1 and TRBJ1-4, the full variable domain is EADIYQTPRYLVIGTGKKITLECSQTMGHDKMYWYQQDPGMELHLIHYSYGVNSTEKGDLSSESTVSRIRTEHFPLTLESARPSHTSQYLCASSQGQGTNEKLFFGSGTQLSVL.

This clone was detected once. Other DNA sequences of this sample code for an identical CDR3. This rearrangement joins TRBV6-1 to TRBJ1-1; maybe TRBD1 (6 bases). Trimming shortened V by 3 bases and J by 0 bases, and 8 bases separated the two germline ends. Per germline, CDR1 MNHNS and CDR2 SASEGT. The CDR3 totals 14 residues. The CDR3 region is CASSEDSMNTEAFF. CDR3 nucleotide sequence: TGTGCCAGCAGTGAGGACAGCATGAACACTGAAGCTTTCTTT.

The gene calls are TRBV7-2 and TRBJ1-2; 7 nucleotides match TRBD1. Germline V gene sequence: CDR1 SGHTA, CDR2 FQGNSA. The CDR3 spans 15 residues. Trimming at V came to 4 bases and at J to 5 bases, leaving 10 bases not matched to a gene. CDR3 amino acids: CASSSRGTAVYGYTF. CDR3 nucleotide sequence: TGTGCCAGCAGCTCGAGGGGGACAGCCGTTTATGGCTACACCTTC.

The chain recombines TRBV5-5 with TRBJ1-2, with D unclear. The CDR3 is made up of 12 amino acids. Trimming removed 3 bases at V and 8 bases at J, with 11 bases between. Germline V gene lookup returns CDR1 SGHKS and CDR2 YYEKEE (reference sequence). The chain's CDR3 is CASSSGNWGYTF. The CDR3 DNA follows: TGTGCCAGCAGCTCCGGAAATTGGGGCTACACCTTC.

This sequence joins TRBV7-2 and TRBJ1-1; 7 bases match TRBD1. The CDR3 length is 15 residues. The ends lost 2 bases at V and 3 bases at J; junction bases unmatched: 6. Germline V lookup: CDR1 SGHTA, CDR2 FQGNSA. The CDR3 bases are TGTGCCAGCAGCTTACGGGGTCAGGGGGACACTGAAGCTTTCTTT. This encodes CASSLRGQGDTEAFF.

The genes are TRBV5-1 and TRBJ1-1; possibly TRBD1 for D (6 bases). Germline CDR1 SGHRS, CDR2 YFSETQ. V lost 3 bases and J lost 7, with 19 bases in between. The CDR3 has 15 residues. CDR3 DNA sequence: TGCGCCAGCAGCTCACACATACAGGGTTCCCGTGAAGCTTTCTTT. This sequence encodes CASSSHIQGSREAFF. The full variable domain, its missing parts supplied by reference TRBV5-1 and TRBJ1-1, is KAGVTQTPRYLIKTRGQQVTLSCSPISGHRSVSWYQQTPGQGLQFLFEYFSETQRNKGNFPGRFSGRQFSNSRSEMNVSTLELGDSALYLCASSSHIQGSREAFFGQGTRLTVV.

The chain links TRBV4-2 to TRBJ1-5, with 7 bases identical to TRBD1. CDR1 and CDR2 from the germline V gene are LGHNA and YNFKEQ. CDR3 length equals 17 residues. Trimming took 0 bases from V and 3 from J; bases not matched to a gene: 8. The DNA of the CDR3 is TGTGCCAGCAGCCAAGACCTGGACAGGACGGTCAATCAGCCCCAGCATTTT. Translating gives CASSQDLDRTVNQPQHF.